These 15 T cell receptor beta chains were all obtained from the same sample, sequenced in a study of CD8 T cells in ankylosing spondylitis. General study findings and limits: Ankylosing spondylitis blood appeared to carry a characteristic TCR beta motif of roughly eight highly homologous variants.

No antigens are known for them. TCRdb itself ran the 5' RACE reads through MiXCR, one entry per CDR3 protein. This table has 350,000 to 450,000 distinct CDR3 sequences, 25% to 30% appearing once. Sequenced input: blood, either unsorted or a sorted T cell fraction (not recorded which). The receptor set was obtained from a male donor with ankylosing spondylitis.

The CDR3 loop reads CASSPQAQNTEAFF. The CDR3 region has the DNA TGTGCCAGCTCACCTCAAGCCCAGAACACTGAAGCTTTCTTT. V usage is TRBV18 and J usage is TRBJ1-1; D not resolved. The ends were cut back, 3 bases at V and 1 base at J, with 9 bases in the middle. CDR3 length: 14 amino acids. CDR1 KGHSH and CDR2 LQKENI come from the germline V gene.

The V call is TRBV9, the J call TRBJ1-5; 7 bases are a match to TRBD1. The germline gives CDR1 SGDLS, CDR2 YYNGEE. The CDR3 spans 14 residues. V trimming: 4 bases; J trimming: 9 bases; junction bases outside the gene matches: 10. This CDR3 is CASSPGTANGPQHF. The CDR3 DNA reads TGTGCCAGCAGCCCCGGGACAGCCAATGGGCCCCAGCATTTT.

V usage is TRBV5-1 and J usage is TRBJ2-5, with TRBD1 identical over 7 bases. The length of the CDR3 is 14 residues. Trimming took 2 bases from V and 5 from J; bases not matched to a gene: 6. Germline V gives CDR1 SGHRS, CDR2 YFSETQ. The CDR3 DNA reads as TGCGCCAGCAGCTTCAACAGGGGATCGGAGACCCAGTACTTC. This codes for CASSFNRGSETQYF.

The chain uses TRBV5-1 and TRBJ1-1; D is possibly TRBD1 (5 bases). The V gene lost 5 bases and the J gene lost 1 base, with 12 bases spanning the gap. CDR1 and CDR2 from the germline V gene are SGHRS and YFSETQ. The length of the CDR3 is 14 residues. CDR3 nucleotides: TGCGCCAGCAGGCCGACAGTCTCGAACACTGAAGCTTTCTTT. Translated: CASRPTVSNTEAFF. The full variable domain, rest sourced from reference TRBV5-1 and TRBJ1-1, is KAGVTQTPRYLIKTRGQQVTLSCSPISGHRSVSWYQQTPGQGLQFLFEYFSETQRNKGNFPGRFSGRQFSNSRSEMNVSTLELGDSALYLCASRPTVSNTEAFFGQGTRLTVV.

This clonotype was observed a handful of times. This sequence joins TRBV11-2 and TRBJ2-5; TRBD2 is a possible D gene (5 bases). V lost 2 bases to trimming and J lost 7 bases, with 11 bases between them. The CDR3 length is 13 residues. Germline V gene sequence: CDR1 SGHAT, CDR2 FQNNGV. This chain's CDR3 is CASSLTQRVTQYF. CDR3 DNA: TGTGCCAGCAGCTTAACCCAGAGGGTGACCCAGTACTTC.

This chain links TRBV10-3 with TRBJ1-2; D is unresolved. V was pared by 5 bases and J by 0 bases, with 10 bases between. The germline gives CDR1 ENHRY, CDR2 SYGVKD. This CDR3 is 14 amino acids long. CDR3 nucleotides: TGTGCCATCAGTAGACAAGTAGCTAACTATGGCTACACCTTC. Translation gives CAISRQVANYGYTF.

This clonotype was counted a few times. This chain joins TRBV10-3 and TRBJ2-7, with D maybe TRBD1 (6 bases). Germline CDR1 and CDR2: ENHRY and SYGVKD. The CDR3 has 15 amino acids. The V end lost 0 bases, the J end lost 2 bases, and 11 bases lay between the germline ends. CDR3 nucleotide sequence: TGTGCCATCAGTGAGTCAAGAGGGGGTCCCTACGAGCAGTACTTC. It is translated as CAISESRGGPYEQYF.

The CDR3 reads CASSLGASGQGAQYF. The CDR3 DNA is TGCGCCAGCAGCTTGGGGGCTAGCGGCCAAGGGGCCCAGTACTTC. The V call is TRBV5-1, the J call TRBJ2-5, with 7 positions matching TRBD2. CDR3 length: 15 amino acids. V trimming: 0 bases; J trimming: 9 bases; junction bases outside the gene matches: 11. Germline V gene lookup returns CDR1 SGHRS and CDR2 YFSETQ.

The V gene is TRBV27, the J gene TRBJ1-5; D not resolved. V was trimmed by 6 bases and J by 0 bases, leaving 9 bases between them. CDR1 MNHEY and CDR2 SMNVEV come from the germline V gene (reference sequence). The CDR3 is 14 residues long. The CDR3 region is CASRADYSNQPQHF. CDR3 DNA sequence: TGTGCCAGCAGGGCCGATTATAGCAATCAGCCCCAGCATTTT.

CDR3 coding DNA: TGTGCCAGCAGCTCGTATGGTGATTACAATGAGCAGTTCTTC. Its translation: CASSSYGDYNEQFF. The rearrangement links TRBV7-2 to TRBJ2-1; D unresolved. The CDR3 sequence is 14 residues long. V gave up 4 bases and J gave up 4 bases, with 11 bases separating them. Per germline, CDR1 SGHTA and CDR2 FQGNSA.

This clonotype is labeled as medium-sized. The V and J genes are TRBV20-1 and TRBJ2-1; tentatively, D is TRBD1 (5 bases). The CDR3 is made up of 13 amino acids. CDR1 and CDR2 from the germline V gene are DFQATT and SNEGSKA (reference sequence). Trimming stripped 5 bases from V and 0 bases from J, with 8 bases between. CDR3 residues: CSAVRVSYNEQFF. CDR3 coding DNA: TGCAGTGCTGTCAGGGTCTCCTACAATGAGCAGTTCTTC.

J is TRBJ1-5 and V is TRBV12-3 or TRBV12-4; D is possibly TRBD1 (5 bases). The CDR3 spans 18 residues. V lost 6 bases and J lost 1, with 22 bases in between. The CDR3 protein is CASRRSGSQSKSNQPQHF. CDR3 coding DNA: TGTGCCAGCAGGAGATCAGGGAGTCAGTCGAAGAGCAATCAGCCCCAGCATTTT.

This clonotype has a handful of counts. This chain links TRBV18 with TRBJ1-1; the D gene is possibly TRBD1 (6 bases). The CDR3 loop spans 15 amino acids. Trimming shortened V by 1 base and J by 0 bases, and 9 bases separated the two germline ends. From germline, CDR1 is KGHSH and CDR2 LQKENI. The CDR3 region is CASSPLDRLNTEAFF. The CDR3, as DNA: TGTGCCAGCTCACCACTTGACAGGCTGAACACTGAAGCTTTCTTT.

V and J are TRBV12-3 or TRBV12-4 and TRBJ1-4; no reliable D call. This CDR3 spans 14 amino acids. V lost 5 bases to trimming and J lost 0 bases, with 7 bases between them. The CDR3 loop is CASSQYATNEKLFF. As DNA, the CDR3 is TGTGCCAGCAGTCAATACGCAACTAATGAAAAACTGTTTTTT.

CDR3 nucleotide sequence: TGTGCCACTTCTCTGGCAGCCTACGAGCAGTACGTC. Translated: CATSLAAYEQYV. The rearrangement joins TRBV6-2 or TRBV6-3 to TRBJ2-7; no firm D call. Trimming left V 10 bases short and J 2 bases short, with 12 bases between. CDR1 and CDR2 from the germline V gene are MNHEY and SVGEGT. The length of the CDR3 is 12 residues.